This TCR beta chain stems from a study of T-cell reconstitution after alpha-beta-depleted transplantation in children. This clonotype was seen a handful of times. Germline V gene lookup returns CDR1 DFQATT and CDR2 SNEGSKA (reference sequence). The CDR3 runs to 17 residues. J was trimmed by 5 bases and V by 0 bases; bases with no gene match: 10. Unique molecular identifiers were used to barcode this TCRbeta library. Via MiXCR, TCRdb re-called the PCR reads, giving one row per CDR3 protein. The sample yields about 610,000 distinct CDR3 sequences, roughly a tenth seen once. The genes are TRBV20-1 and TRBJ1-4; 9 nucleotides align to TRBD1. This clonotype originated in a human donor who donated a stem cell graft to a child with acute myeloid leukemia. The material was PBMCs from the stem cell graft donor, obtained from the stem cell graft. CDR3 amino acids: CSARDERIGTGNEKLFF. CDR3 nucleotides: TGCAGTGCTAGAGACGAAAGAATCGGGACAGGGAATGAAAAACTGTTTTTT.